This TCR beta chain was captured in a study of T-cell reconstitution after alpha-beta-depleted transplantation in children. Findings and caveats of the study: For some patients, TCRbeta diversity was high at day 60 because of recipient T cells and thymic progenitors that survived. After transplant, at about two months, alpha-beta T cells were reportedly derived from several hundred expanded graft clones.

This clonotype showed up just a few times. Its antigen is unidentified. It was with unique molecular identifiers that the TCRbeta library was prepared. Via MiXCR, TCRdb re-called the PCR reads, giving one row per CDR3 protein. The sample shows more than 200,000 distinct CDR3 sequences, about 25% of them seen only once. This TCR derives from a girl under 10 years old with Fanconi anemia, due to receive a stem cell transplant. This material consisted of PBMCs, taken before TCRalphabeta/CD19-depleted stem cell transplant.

CDR3 loop: CASNAEREVRNEQFF. The CDR3 DNA sequence: TGTGCCAGCAACGCTGAGCGGGAGGTCCGGAATGAGCAGTTCTTC. The rearrangement joins TRBV28 to TRBJ2-1; 9 bases match TRBD2. This CDR3 has 15 amino acids. Germline trimming cut 7 bases from V and 7 bases from J; bases unmatched to any gene: 11. Germline loops: CDR1 MDHEN, CDR2 SYDVKM.